The source of this TCR beta chain is a study of neurological immune-mediated disorders. The sorted libraries started from around 1 million CD4+ or CD8+ T cells. At least ten counts were recorded for this clonotype. cDNA synthesis was performed by 5'RACE with 10-nucleotide random UMIs. Sequencing of 15-18 subjects in each run yielded over 160 million TCR-beta sequences. TCRdb re-derived calls from the 5' RACE reads in MiXCR, one entry per CDR3 protein. The table records about 50,000 distinct CDR3 sequences, 4.5% to 7% of them present only once. This receptor was taken from a woman between 18 and 30 years old with multiple sclerosis. Sequencing was performed on CD4+ T cells from blood.

CDR3 in DNA: TGTGCCATCTCCCTCGACAGGGCCGGGTCCGGGGAGCTGTTTTTT. Translated, it gives CAISLDRAGSGELFF. V usage is TRBV10-3 and J usage is TRBJ2-2; 7 bases line up with TRBD1. Germline V lookup: CDR1 ENHRY, CDR2 SYGVKD. CDR3 length equals 15 residues. The trim removed 8 bases at V and 6 bases at J, leaving 12 bases unmatched.